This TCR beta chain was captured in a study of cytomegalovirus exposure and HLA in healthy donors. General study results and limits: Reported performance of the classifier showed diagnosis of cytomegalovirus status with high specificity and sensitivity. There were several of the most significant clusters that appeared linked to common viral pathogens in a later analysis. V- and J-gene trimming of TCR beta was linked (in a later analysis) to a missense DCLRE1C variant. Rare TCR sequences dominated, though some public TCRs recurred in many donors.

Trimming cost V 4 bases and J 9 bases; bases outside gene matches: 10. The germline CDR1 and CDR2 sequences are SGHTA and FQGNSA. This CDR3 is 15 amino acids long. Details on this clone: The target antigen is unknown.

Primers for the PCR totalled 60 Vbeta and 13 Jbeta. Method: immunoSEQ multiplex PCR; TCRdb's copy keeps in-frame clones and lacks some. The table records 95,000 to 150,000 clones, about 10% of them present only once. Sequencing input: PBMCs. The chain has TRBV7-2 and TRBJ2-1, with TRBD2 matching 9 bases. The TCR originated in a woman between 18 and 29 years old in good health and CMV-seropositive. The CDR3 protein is CASSSAPSGNIEQFF. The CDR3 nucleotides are TGTGCCAGCAGCTCAGCCCCTAGCGGGAATATTGAGCAGTTCTTC.